The sample holds a few counts of the clone carrying this T cell receptor beta chain. These data originate in a study of blood T cell repertoires in COVID-19. Study-level background: Spain, Italy and the United States supplied samples that represented acute and convalescent COVID-19. PBMCs, B-cell-depleted T cells, or T cells were the source of the cDNA or gDNA that made up the material.

Original analysis: Nucleated cell number was recorded as an estimate derived from reference gene primer amplification. Libraries were prepared by immunoSEQ multiplex PCR; TCRdb keeps only in-frame clonotypes and omits some of them. V, J and clone size were drawn from that table, and D and trimming were deduced from the DNA. The repertoire has hundreds of thousands of clones, about 86% of them found once; the top ten carry 4.5% to 7%. The V and J ends lost 5 bases and 8 bases respectively, with 12 bases between them. CDR3 size: 12 residues. Input material: peripheral blood. The TCR was taken from a man aged 80 or over with acute or convalescent COVID-19. The chain employs TRBV12-3 or TRBV12-4 and TRBJ1-2; no definite D call. The chain's CDR3 is CASSPWTGGYTF. As DNA, the CDR3 is TGTGCCAGCAGTCCCTGGACGGGGGGCTACACCTTC.